The 22 T cell receptor beta chains listed next were all sequenced from one sample in a study of identical twins. Each CDR3 protein gets one entry after TCRdb re-called the 5' RACE reads with MiXCR. Here the sample spans about 490,000 distinct CDR3 sequences, 13% to 15% being singletons. The data were also submitted as part of a second study, on yellow fever vaccine responses in identical twins.

Sequencing was done on a sample of CD4+ T cells sorted from blood. Receptors were obtained from a young woman in good health.

The J gene is TRBJ2-4, the V gene TRBV7-6, with 14 bases fitting TRBD2. Germline CDR1 SGHVS, CDR2 FNYEAQ. Unmatched junction bases numbered 6, after V lost 1 base and J lost 1 base. This CDR3 contains 19 residues. For the CDR3, the DNA is TGTGCCAGCAGCTTAGGTGGACTAGCGGGAGGAGGTGCCAAAAACATTCAGTACTTC. It encodes CASSLGGLAGGGAKNIQYF.

This clonotype was seen more than once but under ten times. The V call is TRBV5-1, the J call TRBJ2-7, with D possibly being TRBD2 (6 bases). This CDR3 has 14 amino acids. The germline V gene has CDR1 SGHRS and CDR2 YFSETQ. Trimming took 0 bases from V and 3 from J, leaving 10 bases between them. The CDR3 sequence is CASSLGGGNYEQYF. CDR3 nucleotides: TGCGCCAGCAGCTTGGGGGGCGGGAACTACGAGCAGTACTTC.

This clonotype has a count of ten or more. The chain joins TRBV11-2 to TRBJ2-6, with D uncertain. Germline CDR1 SGHAT, CDR2 FQNNGV. The CDR3 is 15 amino acids. V shed 2 bases and J shed 0 bases, with 5 bases lying between them. The chain's CDR3 is CASSLSNSGANVLTF. The CDR3 nucleotides are TGTGCCAGCAGCTTATCAAACTCTGGGGCCAACGTCCTGACTTTC.

This clonotype was observed a few times. This rearrangement joins TRBV11-2 to TRBJ2-5, with 9 bases fitting TRBD1. Trimming cost V 1 base and J 4 bases; bases outside gene matches: 10. Looked up from germline, CDR1 is SGHAT and CDR2 is FQNNGV. There are 17 residues in the CDR3. The chain's CDR3 is CASSLVRGQGTRETQYF. The CDR3 nucleotides are TGTGCCAGCAGCTTAGTTAGGGGACAGGGTACGCGAGAGACCCAGTACTTC.

This chain joins TRBV20-1 and TRBJ2-1, with TRBD2 matching 11 bases. This CDR3 comprises 14 residues. CDR1 is DFQATT, CDR2 SNEGSKA, per germline (reference sequence). Trimming removed 5 bases from V and 6 bases from J; junction bases left unmatched: 6. The CDR3, as DNA: TGCAGTGCTTGGATAGCGGGAGGGGCCAATGAGCAGTTCTTC. This encodes CSAWIAGGANEQFF.

This clonotype showed up just a few times. This chain links TRBV29-1 with TRBJ2-2; D unclear. The CDR3 has 15 residues. Between the trimmed V and J ends, which lost 2 bases and 5 bases, there was a span of 15 bases. CDR1 SQVTM and CDR2 ANQGSEA come from the germline V gene. CDR3 nucleotide sequence: TGCAGCGTTGAAAAGGACGTGCTAGGTACCGGGGAGCTGTTTTTT. This sequence encodes CSVEKDVLGTGELFF.

The table lists this clonotype with a few counts. The genes are TRBV15 and TRBJ1-1; 7 bases are a match to TRBD1. Germline trimming cut 1 base from V and 4 bases from J; bases unmatched to any gene: 6. Germline V gives CDR1 LNHNV, CDR2 YYDKDF (reference sequence). This CDR3 contains 15 residues. The chain's CDR3 is CATSRGQGLGTEAFF. The CDR3 DNA reads TGTGCCACCAGCAGAGGACAGGGTTTGGGCACTGAAGCTTTCTTT. The whole variable domain, filled in from reference TRBV15 and TRBJ1-1, reads DAMVIQNPRYQVTQFGKPVTLSCSQTLNHNVMYWYQQKSSQAPKLLFHYYDKDFNNEADTPDNFQSRRPNTSFCFLDIRSPGLGDTAMYLCATSRGQGLGTEAFFGQGTRLTVV.

This chain uses TRBV5-1 with TRBJ2-3, with 7 bases identical to TRBD2. The CDR3 runs to 16 residues. CDR1 SGHRS and CDR2 YFSETQ come from the germline V gene. V lost 4 bases, J lost 1 base, and 9 bases stayed unmatched. The chain's CDR3 is CASSKSVAGGTDTQYF. The CDR3 DNA reads TGCGCCAGCAGCAAATCCGTGGCGGGGGGCACAGATACGCAGTATTTT.

This clonotype was counted between two and nine times. The rearrangement uses TRBV9 and TRBJ2-1; 8 bases are a match to TRBD2. CDR1 SGDLS and CDR2 YYNGEE come from the germline V gene. Germline trimming cut 6 bases from V and 9 bases from J; bases unmatched to any gene: 14. This CDR3 comprises 15 residues. The CDR3 region has the DNA TGTGCCAGCACCCTAAGGACCGGGACTAGGGGTGAGCAGTTCTTC. Its translation is CASTLRTGTRGEQFF.

This chain links TRBV5-1 with TRBJ2-3, with D possibly being TRBD1 (6 bases). The CDR3 runs 14 residues. Trimming shortened V by 1 base and J by 5 bases, and 11 bases separated the two germline ends. Germline V gives CDR1 SGHRS, CDR2 YFSETQ. The CDR3 sequence: CASSLLGAEDTQYF. In DNA form, the CDR3 reads TGCGCCAGCAGCTTGTTGGGGGCGGAAGATACGCAGTATTTT.

The DNA for the CDR3 is TGTGCCAGCAGTTTAAGGAGGCTTACAGGGGTGAATCAGCCCCAGCATTTT. It yields the protein CASSLRRLTGVNQPQHF. The gene calls are TRBV12-3 or TRBV12-4 and TRBJ1-5; 7 bases align to TRBD1. This CDR3 is 17 amino acids long. The trim removed 2 bases at V and 4 bases at J, leaving 11 bases unmatched.

This clonotype was observed a few times. This chain connects TRBV11-2 to TRBJ2-3; 11 bases match TRBD2. Per germline, CDR1 SGHAT and CDR2 FQNNGV. J was trimmed by 8 bases and V by 7 bases; bases with no gene match: 17. The CDR3 has 17 amino acids. The CDR3 region has the DNA TGTGCCAGCATCCCTCCCGTGGGTAGCGGGGGGGCTTTTACGCAGTATTTT. Its translation: CASIPPVGSGGAFTQYF.

The CDR3 region is CASSQGRSNSPLHF. CDR3 nucleotide sequence: TGTGCCAGCAGTCAGGGGAGGAGTAATTCACCCCTCCACTTT. V usage is TRBV12-3 or TRBV12-4 and J usage is TRBJ1-6; D may be TRBD1 (6 bases). V lost 5 bases and J lost 6, with 11 bases in between. The CDR3 spans 14 residues.

The V gene is TRBV3-1, the J gene TRBJ1-1; 9 positions match TRBD1. CDR3 length equals 12 residues. Germline trimming cut 9 bases from V and 3 bases from J; bases unmatched to any gene: 2. Germline assignment: CDR1 LGHDT and CDR2 YNNKEL (reference sequence). The CDR3 sequence is CARTGGDTEAFF. CDR3 bases: TGTGCCAGGACAGGGGGGGACACTGAAGCTTTCTTT.

This chain joins TRBV4-1 and TRBJ2-5; a weak D match, TRBD2 (5 bases). The CDR3 spans 14 residues. With 3 bases removed from V and 3 bases from J, the gap between germline ends came to 11 bases. Germline-derived CDR1 and CDR2 are MGHRA and YSYEKL. The chain's CDR3 is CASSQDSGEETQYF. The CDR3 DNA is TGCGCCAGCAGCCAGGACTCTGGGGAAGAGACCCAGTACTTC.

This clonotype was seen many times. The chain employs TRBV7-8 and TRBJ2-7; tentatively, D is TRBD1 or TRBD2 (5 bases each). V lost 8 bases to trimming and J lost 2 bases, with 16 bases between them. CDR3 length: 14 amino acids. Germline V gene sequence: CDR1 SGHVS, CDR2 FQNEAQ. CDR3 in DNA: TGTGCCAGCGGAAAAGACTTGGGGGCCTACGAGCAGTACTTC. Its protein is CASGKDLGAYEQYF.

J is TRBJ2-2 and V is TRBV7-6; no reliable D call. The CDR3 runs 15 residues. Per germline, CDR1 SGHVS and CDR2 FNYEAQ. Trimming shortened V by 1 base and J by 3 bases, and 9 bases separated the two germline ends. CDR3 protein: CASSLGRPHTGELFF. The DNA for the CDR3 is TGTGCCAGCAGCTTAGGTCGGCCTCACACCGGGGAGCTGTTTTTT.

This clonotype occurred a few times. The chain is built from TRBV6-2 or TRBV6-3 and TRBJ2-2; tentatively, D is TRBD1 (6 bases). Trimming removed 7 bases from V and 2 bases from J, with 14 bases in between. The germline CDR1 and CDR2 sequences are MNHEY and SVGEGT. This CDR3 contains 15 residues. CDR3 sequence: CASNPTGSNTGELFF. In DNA, the CDR3 is TGTGCCAGCAATCCTACAGGGTCAAACACCGGGGAGCTGTTTTTT.

This clonotype was seen only once. The CDR3 DNA reads TGCAGTGCTAGAGATCCTAACGGGGGCATGGGGTACGAGCAGTACGTC. Its protein product is CSARDPNGGMGYEQYV. The chain has TRBV20-1 and TRBJ2-7; D is tentatively TRBD1 or TRBD2 (6 bases each). The CDR3 extends over 16 amino acids. Per the germline V gene, CDR1 is DFQATT and CDR2 is SNEGSKA (reference sequence). V was clipped by 0 bases and J by 4 bases, with 19 bases between them.

This rearrangement joins TRBV20-1 to TRBJ2-3; TRBD2 might be the D (6 bases). V was trimmed by 7 bases and J by 6 bases, leaving 11 bases between them. The CDR3 length is 11 residues. Germline CDR1 is DFQATT and CDR2 is SNEGSKA (reference sequence). Here the CDR3 reads CSVHRGDTQYF. The CDR3 DNA reads as TGCAGTGTCCACCGGGGGGATACGCAGTATTTT.

The rearrangement links TRBV6-5 to TRBJ1-2; 8 nucleotides agree with TRBD1. Germline CDR1 MNHEY, CDR2 SVGAGI. The CDR3 runs 15 residues. V shed 2 bases, J shed 4 bases, and the junction held 6 bases outside the gene matches. The CDR3: CASSYAGQAIYGYTF. CDR3 DNA: TGTGCCAGCAGTTACGCGGGACAGGCCATCTATGGCTACACCTTC.

The rearrangement links TRBV7-2 to TRBJ2-1; 7 bases map to TRBD1. Trimming removed 1 base from V and 10 bases from J; junction bases left unmatched: 4. Germline lookup yields CDR1 SGHTA and CDR2 FQGNSA. The CDR3 is 13 residues long. In nucleotides, the CDR3 is TGTGCCAGCAGCTTAGGGGACAGTTTCGAGCAGTTCTTC. Amino acids: CASSLGDSFEQFF.